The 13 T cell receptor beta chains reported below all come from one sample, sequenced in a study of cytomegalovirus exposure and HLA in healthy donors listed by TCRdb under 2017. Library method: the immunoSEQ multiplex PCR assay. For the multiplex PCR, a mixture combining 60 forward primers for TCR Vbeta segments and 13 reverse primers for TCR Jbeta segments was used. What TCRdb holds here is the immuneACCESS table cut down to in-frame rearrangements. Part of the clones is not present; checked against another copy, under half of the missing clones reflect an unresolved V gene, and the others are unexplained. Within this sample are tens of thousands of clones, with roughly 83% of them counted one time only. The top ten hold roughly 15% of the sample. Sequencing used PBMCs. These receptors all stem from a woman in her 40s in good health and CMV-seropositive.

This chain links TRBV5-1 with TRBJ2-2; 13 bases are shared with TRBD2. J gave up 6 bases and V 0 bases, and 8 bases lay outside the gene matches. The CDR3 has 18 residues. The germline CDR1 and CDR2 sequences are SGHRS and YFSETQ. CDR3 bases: TGCGCCAGCAGCTTGGGCGGACTAGCGGGAGAGCGGGCCGGGGAGCTGTTTTTT. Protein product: CASSLGGLAGERAGELFF.

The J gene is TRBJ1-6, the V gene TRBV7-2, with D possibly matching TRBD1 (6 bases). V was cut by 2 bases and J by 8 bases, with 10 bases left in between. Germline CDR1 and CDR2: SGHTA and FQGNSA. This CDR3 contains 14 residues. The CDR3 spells CASSLRAGDSPLHF. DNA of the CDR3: TGTGCCAGCAGCTTAAGGGCAGGGGATTCACCCCTCCACTTT.

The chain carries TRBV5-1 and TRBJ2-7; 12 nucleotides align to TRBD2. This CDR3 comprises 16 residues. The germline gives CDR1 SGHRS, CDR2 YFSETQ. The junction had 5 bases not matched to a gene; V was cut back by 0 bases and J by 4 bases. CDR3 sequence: CASSLGLAGGGYEQYF. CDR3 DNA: TGCGCCAGCAGCTTGGGGCTAGCGGGAGGGGGGTACGAGCAGTACTTC.

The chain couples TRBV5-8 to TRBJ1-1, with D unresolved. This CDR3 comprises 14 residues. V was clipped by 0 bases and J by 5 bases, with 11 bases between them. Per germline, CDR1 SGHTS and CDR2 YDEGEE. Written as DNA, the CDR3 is TGTGCCAGCAGCTTGGAGGTGGGGAGGACTGAAGCTTTCTTT. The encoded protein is CASSLEVGRTEAFF.

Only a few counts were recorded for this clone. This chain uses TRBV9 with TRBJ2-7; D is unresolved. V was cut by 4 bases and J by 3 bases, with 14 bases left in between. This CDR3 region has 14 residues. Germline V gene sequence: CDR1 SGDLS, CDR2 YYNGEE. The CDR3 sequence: CASSQGGGLYEQYF. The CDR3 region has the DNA TGTGCCAGCAGCCAAGGCGGCGGCCTCTACGAGCAGTACTTC.

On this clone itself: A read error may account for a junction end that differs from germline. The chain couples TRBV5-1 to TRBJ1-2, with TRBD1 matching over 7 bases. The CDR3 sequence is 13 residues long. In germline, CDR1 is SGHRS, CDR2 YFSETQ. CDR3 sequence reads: CASRDSSMVGYTF. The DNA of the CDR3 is TGCGCCAGCCGGGACAGCTCTATGGTTGGCTATACCTTC.

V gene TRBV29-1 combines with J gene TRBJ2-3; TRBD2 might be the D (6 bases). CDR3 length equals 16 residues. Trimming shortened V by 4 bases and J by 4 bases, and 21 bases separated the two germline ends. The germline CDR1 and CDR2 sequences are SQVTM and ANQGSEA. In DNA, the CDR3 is TGCAGCGTTGCCCTCGTCGGGGGAGGCGGATCAGATACGCAGTATTTT. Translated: CSVALVGGGGSDTQYF.

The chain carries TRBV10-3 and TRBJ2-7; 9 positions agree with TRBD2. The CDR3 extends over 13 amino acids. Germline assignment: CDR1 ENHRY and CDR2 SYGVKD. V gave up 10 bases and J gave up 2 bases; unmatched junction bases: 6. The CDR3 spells CATRLAATYEQYF. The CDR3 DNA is TGTGCCACGAGACTAGCGGCGACCTACGAGCAGTACTTC.

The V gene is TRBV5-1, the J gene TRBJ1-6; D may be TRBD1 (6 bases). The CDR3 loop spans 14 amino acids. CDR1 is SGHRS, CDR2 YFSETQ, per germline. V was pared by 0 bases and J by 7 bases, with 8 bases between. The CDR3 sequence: CASSLADRNSPLHF. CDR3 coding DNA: TGCGCCAGCAGCTTGGCCGACAGGAATTCACCCCTCCACTTT. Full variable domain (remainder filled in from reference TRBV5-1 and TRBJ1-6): KAGVTQTPRYLIKTRGQQVTLSCSPISGHRSVSWYQQTPGQGLQFLFEYFSETQRNKGNFPGRFSGRQFSNSRSEMNVSTLELGDSALYLCASSLADRNSPLHFGNGTRLTVT.

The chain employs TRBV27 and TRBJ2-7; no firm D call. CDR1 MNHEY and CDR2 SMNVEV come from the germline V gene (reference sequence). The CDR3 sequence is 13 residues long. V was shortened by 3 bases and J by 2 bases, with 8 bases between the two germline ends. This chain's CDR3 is CASSLGNTYEQYF. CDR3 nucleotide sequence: TGTGCCAGCAGTTTGGGCAACACCTACGAGCAGTACTTC.

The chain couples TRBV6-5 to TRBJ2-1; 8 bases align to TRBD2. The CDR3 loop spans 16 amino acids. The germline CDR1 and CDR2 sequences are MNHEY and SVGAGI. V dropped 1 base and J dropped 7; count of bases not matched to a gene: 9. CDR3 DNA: TGTGCCAGCAGTTACTACGGGACTAGACAAGGGAATGAGCAGTTCTTC. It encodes CASSYYGTRQGNEQFF.

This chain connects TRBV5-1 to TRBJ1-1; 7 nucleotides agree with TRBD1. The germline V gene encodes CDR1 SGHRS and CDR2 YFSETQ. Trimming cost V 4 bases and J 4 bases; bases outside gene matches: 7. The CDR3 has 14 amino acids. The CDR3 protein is CASSPEGTATEAFF. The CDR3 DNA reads TGCGCCAGCAGCCCGGAGGGGACAGCCACTGAAGCTTTCTTT.

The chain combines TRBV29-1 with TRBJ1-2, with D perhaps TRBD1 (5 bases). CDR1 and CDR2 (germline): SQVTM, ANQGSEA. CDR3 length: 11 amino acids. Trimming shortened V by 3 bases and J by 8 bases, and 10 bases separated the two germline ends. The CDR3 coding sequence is TGCAGCGTTGAGGTATGGGGCGGCTACACCTTC. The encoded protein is CSVEVWGGYTF.